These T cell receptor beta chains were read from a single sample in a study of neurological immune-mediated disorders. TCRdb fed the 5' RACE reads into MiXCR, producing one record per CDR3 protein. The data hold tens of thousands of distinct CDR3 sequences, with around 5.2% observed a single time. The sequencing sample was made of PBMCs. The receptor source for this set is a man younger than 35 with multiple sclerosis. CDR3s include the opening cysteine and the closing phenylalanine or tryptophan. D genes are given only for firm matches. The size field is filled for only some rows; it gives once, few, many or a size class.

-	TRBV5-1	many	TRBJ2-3	TGCGCCAGCAGCCCCGAGGGCACAGATACGCAGTATTTT	CASSPEGTDTQYF
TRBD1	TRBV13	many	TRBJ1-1	TGTGCCAGCTCGTTGACAGGGGGTACGAACACTGAAGCTTTCTTT	CASSLTGGTNTEAFF
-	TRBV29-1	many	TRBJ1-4	TGCAGCGTTACTCGTGGGGAAAAACTGTTTTTT	CSVTRGEKLFF
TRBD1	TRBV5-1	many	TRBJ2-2	TGCGCCAGCAGAAGGGACAGGGGCACCCGGGAGCTGTTTTTT	CASRRDRGTRELFF
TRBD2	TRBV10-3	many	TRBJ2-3	TGTGCCATCAGTGGACTGGGACTAGCGGGCCCTAGCACAGATACGCAGTATTTT	CAISGLGLAGPSTDTQYF
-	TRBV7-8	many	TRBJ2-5	TGTGCCAGCAGCTTGTCCCTCTCGGAAGAGACCCAGTACTTC	CASSLSLSEETQYF
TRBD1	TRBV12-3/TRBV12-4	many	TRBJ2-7	TGTGCCAGCAGTTCAGACAGGGGGGGTTCCTACGAGCAGTACTTC	CASSSDRGGSYEQYF
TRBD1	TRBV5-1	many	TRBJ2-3	TGCGCCAGCAGCTTGGAGGGACAGAACACAGATACGCAGTATTTT	CASSLEGQNTDTQYF
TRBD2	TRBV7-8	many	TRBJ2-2	TGTGCCAGCAGCTTATTAGGGACTAGCGTGGGCGGGGAGCTGTTTTTT	CASSLLGTSVGGELFF
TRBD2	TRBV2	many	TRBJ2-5	TGTGCCAGCAGACCTAGCGGGAGGGTAGAGACCCAGTACTTC	CASRPSGRVETQYF
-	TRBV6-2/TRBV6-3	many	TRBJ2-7	TGTGCCAGCAGCTATAGGGAGCCCTACGAGCAGTACTTC	CASSYREPYEQYF
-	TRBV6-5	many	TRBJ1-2	TGTGCCAGCGGGGGGAAAGGCGGCTACACCTTC	CASGGKGGYTF
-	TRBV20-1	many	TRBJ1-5	TGCAGTGCTTCCTCGGGGAGGGGGTATCAGCCCCAGAATTTT	CSASSGRGYQPQNF
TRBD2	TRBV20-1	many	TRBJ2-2	TGCAGTGCTAGAGATGCGGGAGCCCCCGGGAACACCGGGGAGCTGTTTTTT	CSARDAGAPGNTGELFF
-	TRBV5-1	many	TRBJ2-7	TGCGCCAGCAGCTTCTCACAGGGCAGGTCCTACGAGCAGTACTTC	CASSFSQGRSYEQYF
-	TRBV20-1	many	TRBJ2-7	TGCAGTGCTAGGTCACCCCCTTACGAGCAGTACTTC	CSARSPPYEQYF
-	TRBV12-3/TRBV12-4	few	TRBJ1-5	TGTGCCAGCGCTCTAGGGGAAAGCAATCAGCCCCAGCATTTT	CASALGESNQPQHF
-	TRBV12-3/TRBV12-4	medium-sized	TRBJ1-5	TGTGCCAGCTCGACCGTAGGTTATAGCAATCAGCCCCAGAATTTT	CASSTVGYSNQPQNF
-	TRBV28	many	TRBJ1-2	TGTGCCAGCAGTTTCTTGTCTCTTAGGACAAACCACAGAGGCTACACCTTC	CASSFLSLRTNHRGYTF
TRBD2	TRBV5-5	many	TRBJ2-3	TGTGCCTGTAGTAGGCGGGGGTACACAGATACGCAGTATTTT	CACSRRGYTDTQYF
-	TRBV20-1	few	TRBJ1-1	TGCAGTGCTAGAGATGTAGGAGCGAACACTGAAGCTTTCTTT	CSARDVGANTEAFF
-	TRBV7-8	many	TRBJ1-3	TGTGCCAGCAGCCCCACAGGTTTCTCTGGAAACACCATATATTTT	CASSPTGFSGNTIYF
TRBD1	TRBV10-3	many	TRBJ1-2	TGTGCCGGGGGACGGACAGGGGATGGCTACACCTTC	CAGGRTGDGYTF
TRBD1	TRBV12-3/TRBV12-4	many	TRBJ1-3	TGTGCCAGCACGCCGACAGGGAGCTCTGGAAACACCATATATTTT	CASTPTGSSGNTIYF
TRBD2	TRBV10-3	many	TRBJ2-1	TGTGCCATCAGTGCCCATAGCGGGACGAATGAGCAGTTCTTC	CAISAHSGTNEQFF
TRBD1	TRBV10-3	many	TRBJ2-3	TGTGCCATCAGCCCTCACAGGGGTGAAGTGGATACGCAGTATTTT	CAISPHRGEVDTQYF
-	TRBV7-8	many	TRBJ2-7	TGTGCCAGCAGCCCCAGTCATACCTACGAGCAGTACTTC	CASSPSHTYEQYF
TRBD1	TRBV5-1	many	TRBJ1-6	TGCGCCAGCCCGGACAGGGATGGGAATTCACCCCTCCACTTT	CASPDRDGNSPLHF
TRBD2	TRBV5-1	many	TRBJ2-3	TGCGCCAGCAGCTTGGCAGCGGGGGGATACACAGATACGCAGTATTTT	CASSLAAGGYTDTQYF
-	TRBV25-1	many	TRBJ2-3	TGTGCCAGCAGTGAGCGCGGGAAGGGCACAGATACGCAGTATTTT	CASSERGKGTDTQYF
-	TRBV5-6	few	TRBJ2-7	TGTGCCAGCAGCCGGCCTAGGCAAGAGCAGTACTTC	CASSRPRQEQYF
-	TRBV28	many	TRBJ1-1	TGTGCCAGCAGCCCCATGTGGACTGAAGCTTTCTTT	CASSPMWTEAFF
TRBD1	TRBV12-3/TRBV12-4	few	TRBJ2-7	TGTGCCAGCAGTTTAAGGGGCGACGGGACAGCAACCTACGAGCAGTACTTC	CASSLRGDGTATYEQYF
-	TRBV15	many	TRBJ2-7	TGTGCCACCAGCAGGGAGAGGGGTTCCTACGAGCAGTACTTC	CATSRERGSYEQYF
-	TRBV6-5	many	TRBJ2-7	TGTGCCAGCCGCATGGGGCAGGGAACTTTCTACGAGCAGTACTTC	CASRMGQGTFYEQYF
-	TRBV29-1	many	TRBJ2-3	TGCAGCCCAGTAGGGGGTCTTGGGACGCAGTATTTT	CSPVGGLGTQYF
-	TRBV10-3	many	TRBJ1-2	TGTGCCATCGGGCGGAGAGAAACTAACTATGGCTACACCTTC	CAIGRRETNYGYTF
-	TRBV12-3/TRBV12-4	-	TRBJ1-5	TGTGCCAGCAGTTTGTATCGGGGGGGCAATCAGCCCCAGAATTTT	CASSLYRGGNQPQNF
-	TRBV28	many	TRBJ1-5	TGTGCCAGCAGTTTTCCAGGGTCAGGGCAGCCCCAGAATTTT	CASSFPGSGQPQNF
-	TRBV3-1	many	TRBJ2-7	TGTGCCAGCAGCCAAGTGGGCCGCTACGAGCAGTACTTC	CASSQVGRYEQYF
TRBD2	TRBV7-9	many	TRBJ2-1	TGTGCCAGCACGACTAGCGGGCATGAGCAGTTCTTC	CASTTSGHEQFF
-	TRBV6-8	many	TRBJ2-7	TGTGCCAGCAGTTCCCCCAGGTTAGCGGTCTACGAGCAGTACTTC	CASSSPRLAVYEQYF
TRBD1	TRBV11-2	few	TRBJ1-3	TGTGCCAGCAGTTTTAGGGGGCTCAGATCTGGAAAAACCATATATTTT	CASSFRGLRSGKTIYF
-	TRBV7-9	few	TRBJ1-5	TGTGCCAGCAGCCCCCAGACGAAGTTTCAGCCCCAGAATTTT	CASSPQTKFQPQNF
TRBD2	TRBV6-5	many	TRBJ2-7	TGTGCCAGCAGTTACTCGACTAGCGGGAGCGGCGAGCAGTACTTC	CASSYSTSGSGEQYF
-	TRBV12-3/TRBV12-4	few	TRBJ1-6	TGTGCCAGCAGTTTAGCCGATTTGAATTCACCCCTCAACTTT	CASSLADLNSPLNF
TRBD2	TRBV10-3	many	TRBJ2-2	TGTGCCATCAGTGCTGCTAGCGGGGGCTACACCGGGGAGCTGTTTTTT	CAISAASGGYTGELFF
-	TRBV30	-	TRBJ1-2	TGTGCCTCAAGAGGGGTGGGACGTCTAGGCTACACCTTC	CASRGVGRLGYTF
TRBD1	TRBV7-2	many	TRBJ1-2	TGTGCCCGAGGGGGCGGGATTTTCGGCTACACCTTC	CARGGGIFGYTF
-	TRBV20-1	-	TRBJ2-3	TGCAGTGCTCTCAGGGACCCAAGCACAGATACGCAGTATTTT	CSALRDPSTDTQYF
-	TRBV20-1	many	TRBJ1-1	TGCAGTGCTAGGGAGGGTGAAGCTTTCTTT	CSAREGEAFF
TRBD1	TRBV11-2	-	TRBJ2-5	TGTGCCAGCAGCTCTCTCCGGGACAGGGGGCGTCAGACCCAGTACTTC	CASSSLRDRGRQTQYF
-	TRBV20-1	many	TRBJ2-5	TGCAGTGCCAAAGCTGGACAGCAAGAGACCCAGTACTTC	CSAKAGQQETQYF
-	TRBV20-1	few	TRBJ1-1	TGCAGTGCTAGAGTGAGAGGGGGAGGGACTGAAGCTTTCTTT	CSARVRGGGTEAFF
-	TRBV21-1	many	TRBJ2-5	TGTGCCGGCCTAGGGACAGGCCAAGAGACCCAGTACTTC	CAGLGTGQETQYF
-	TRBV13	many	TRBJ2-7	TGTGCCAGCAGCTTAGAGGGGGATAGAAAGCCCTACGAGCAGTACTTC	CASSLEGDRKPYEQYF
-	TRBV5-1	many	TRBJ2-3	TGCGCCAGCAGCTGGAGGGGGACTAGCACAGATACGCAGTATTTT	CASSWRGTSTDTQYF
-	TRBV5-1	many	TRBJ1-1	TGCGCCAGCAGCTTGGGGTGGGTGAACACTGAAGCTTTCTTT	CASSLGWVNTEAFF
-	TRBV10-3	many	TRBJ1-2	TGTGCCATCAGTGTGGCAGCTAACTATGGCTACACCTTC	CAISVAANYGYTF
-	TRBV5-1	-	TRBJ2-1	TGCGCCAGCAGCTTGGGTGTACAGGGCTTCAATGAGCAGTTCTTC	CASSLGVQGFNEQFF